The following is a TCR beta chain sequence with its context. The data were obtained in a study of blood T cell repertoires in COVID-19. Looking at the study overall: The United States, Italy and Spain provided the acute and convalescent COVID-19 samples.

The V end was cut by 0 bases, the J end by 2 bases, with 8 bases between. This CDR3 is 14 amino acids long. Per germline, CDR1 SGHNT and CDR2 YYREEE (reference sequence). As originally analysed: Estimates of nucleated cell counts were drawn from the amplification of reference gene primers. This table comes from immunoSEQ multiplex PCR, and its TCRdb copy is limited to in-frame clones, with some not included. V, J and clone size derive from that table, while D and trimming were established from the DNA sequence. Here the sample spans roughly 160,000 clones, about 83% being singletons. Sample: peripheral blood. This receptor was taken from a woman aged 80 or over with acute or convalescent COVID-19. The chain joins TRBV5-4 to TRBJ1-2; the D is unclear. The CDR3 here is CASSLGRENYGYTF. The CDR3 DNA follows: TGTGCCAGCAGCTTGGGACGGGAGAACTATGGCTACACCTTC. Full variable domain (rest looked up from reference TRBV5-4 and TRBJ1-2): ETGVTQSPTHLIKTRGQQVTLRCSSQSGHNTVSWYQQALGQGPQFIFQYYREEENGRGNFPPRFSGLQFPNYSSELNVNALELDDSALYLCASSLGRENYGYTFGSGTRLTVV.